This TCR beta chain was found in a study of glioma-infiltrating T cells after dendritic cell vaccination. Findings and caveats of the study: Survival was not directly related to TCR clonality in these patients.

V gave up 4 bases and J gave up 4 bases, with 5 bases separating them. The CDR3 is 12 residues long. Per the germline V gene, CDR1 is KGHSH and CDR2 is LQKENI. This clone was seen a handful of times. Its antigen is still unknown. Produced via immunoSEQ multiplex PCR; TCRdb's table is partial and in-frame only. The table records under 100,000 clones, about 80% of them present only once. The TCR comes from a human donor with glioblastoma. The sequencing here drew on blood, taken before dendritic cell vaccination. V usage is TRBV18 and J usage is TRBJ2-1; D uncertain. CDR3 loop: CASSRRYNEQFF. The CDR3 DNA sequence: TGTGCCAGCTCACGGCGGTACAATGAGCAGTTCTTC.